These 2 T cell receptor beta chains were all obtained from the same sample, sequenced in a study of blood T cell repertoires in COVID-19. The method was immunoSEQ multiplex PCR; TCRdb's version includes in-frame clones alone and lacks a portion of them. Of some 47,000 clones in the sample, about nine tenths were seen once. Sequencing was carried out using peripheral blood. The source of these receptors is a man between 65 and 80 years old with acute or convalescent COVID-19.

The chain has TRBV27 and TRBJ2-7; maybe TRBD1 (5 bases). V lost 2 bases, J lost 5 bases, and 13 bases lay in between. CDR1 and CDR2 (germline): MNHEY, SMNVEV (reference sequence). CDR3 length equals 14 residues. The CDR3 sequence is CASSLGFRANEQYF. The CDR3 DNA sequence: TGTGCCAGCAGTTTAGGTTTCAGGGCCAACGAGCAGTACTTC.

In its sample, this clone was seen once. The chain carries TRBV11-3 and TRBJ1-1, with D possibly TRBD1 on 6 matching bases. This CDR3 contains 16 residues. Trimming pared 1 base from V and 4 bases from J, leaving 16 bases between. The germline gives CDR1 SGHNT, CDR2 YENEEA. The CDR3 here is CASSLGVGGASTEAFF. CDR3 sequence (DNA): TGTGCCAGCAGCTTAGGGGTCGGGGGGGCGAGCACTGAAGCTTTCTTT.